These T cell receptor beta chains were read from a single sample in a study of blood T cell repertoires in COVID-19. Only in-frame clones appear in the TCRdb table, and some are missing; sequencing was by immunoSEQ multiplex PCR. The sample lists 25,000 to 35,000 clones; 85% to 90% were seen once. Sequencing was done on a sample of peripheral blood. The receptors shown here come from a human donor in a cohort sampled during active COVID-19. Both conserved end residues are part of each CDR3. The D gene is left open where the match is weak. Rows give clone size only sometimes, using once, few, many, or a class for an expanded clone.

CASVRREQYF	TGTGCCAGCGTAAGGAGGGAGCAGTACTTC	-	TRBV21-1	-	TRBJ2-7
CASSEAQGGYGYTF	TGTGCCAGCAGTGAAGCGCAGGGAGGGTATGGCTACACCTTC	-	TRBV6-1	-	TRBJ1-2
CASSRQGYEQYF	TGTGCCAGCAGTCGACAGGGCTACGAGCAGTACTTC	TRBD1	TRBV12-3/TRBV12-4	-	TRBJ2-7
CATSSGTGWNEQFF	TGTGCCACGAGTTCCGGGACAGGGTGGAATGAGCAGTTCTTC	TRBD1	TRBV6-6	-	TRBJ2-1
CASSYYRDTGELFF	TGTGCCAGCAGTTACTACCGGGACACCGGGGAGCTGTTTTTT	-	TRBV6-5	once	TRBJ2-2
CASSQTGWQGYTF	TGTGCCAGCAGCCAGACAGGGTGGCAAGGCTACACCTTC	TRBD1	TRBV12-3/TRBV12-4	-	TRBJ1-2
CASSSSGTPSEAFF	TGTGCCAGCAGCTCTTCCGGGACTCCAAGTGAAGCTTTCTTT	-	TRBV6-5	-	TRBJ1-1
CASSGGRETQYF	TGTGCCAGCAGTGGGGGGAGGGAGACCCAGTACTTC	-	TRBV6-2/TRBV6-3	-	TRBJ2-5
CASSEDSLAGGNEQFF	TGTGCCAGCAGTGAAGACTCACTAGCGGGGGGTAATGAGCAGTTCTTC	TRBD2	TRBV2	-	TRBJ2-1
CASSPTGRSSTDTQYF	TGCGCCAGCAGCCCTACTGGCAGGTCTAGCACAGATACGCAGTATTTT	-	TRBV5-1	-	TRBJ2-3
CASSSGGQVPYGYTF	TGTGCCAGCAGTTCCGGTGGACAGGTTCCTTATGGCTACACCTTC	TRBD1	TRBV6-5	-	TRBJ1-2
CASSPGTGVLETQYF	TGCGCCAGCAGCCCGGGGACAGGGGTTTTGGAGACCCAGTACTTC	TRBD1	TRBV5-1	-	TRBJ2-5
CASSQVFGTGAYEQYF	TGCGCCAGCAGCCAAGTCTTTGGTACAGGGGCCTACGAGCAGTACTTC	TRBD1	TRBV4-1	-	TRBJ2-7
CAISEPPGYEQYF	TGTGCCATCAGTGAGCCCCCGGGATACGAGCAGTACTTC	-	TRBV10-3	-	TRBJ2-7
CASSSGAYQPQHF	TGTGCCAGCAGCTCAGGGGCTTATCAGCCCCAGCATTTT	-	TRBV7-9	-	TRBJ1-5
CASSLWGWGTSRNTIYF	TGCGCCAGCAGCTTGTGGGGATGGGGGACATCGAGAAACACCATATATTTT	-	TRBV5-1	-	TRBJ1-3
CASSLGRGSPYEQYF	TGTGCCAGCAGCTTGGGAAGGGGTAGTCCCTACGAGCAGTACTTC	-	TRBV3-1/TRBV3-2	-	TRBJ2-7
CASSLGSGRPRGENIQYF	TGTGCCAGCAGCTTAGGGTCTGGGAGGCCGAGGGGCGAAAACATTCAGTACTTC	-	TRBV7-2	-	TRBJ2-4
CASSQDGGGGPSEQYF	TGTGCCAGCAGCCAAGACGGCGGGGGGGGCCCTTCGGAGCAGTACTTC	TRBD2	TRBV4-2	-	TRBJ2-7
CAWKGQGAREQYF	TGTGCCTGGAAGGGACAGGGGGCGAGGGAGCAGTACTTC	TRBD1	TRBV30	-	TRBJ2-7
CASSQGRGINEQFF	TGTGCCAGCAGCCAAGGCAGGGGGATCAATGAGCAGTTCTTC	TRBD1	TRBV3-1/TRBV3-2	-	TRBJ2-1
CASSSTGVGGYTF	TGCGCCAGCAGCTCCACAGGGGTTGGAGGCTACACCTTC	TRBD1	TRBV5-1	-	TRBJ1-2
CASSESPGYSNQPQHF	TGCGCCAGCAGTGAGTCGCCGGGTTATAGCAATCAGCCCCAGCATTTT	-	TRBV10-2	-	TRBJ1-5
CSVEPRDRGPYTF	TGCAGCGTTGAGCCCCGGGACAGGGGCCCCTACACCTTC	TRBD1	TRBV29-1	once	TRBJ1-2
CASSTGTSTYEQYF	TGTGCCAGCAGTACCGGGACATCTACCTACGAGCAGTACTTC	-	TRBV27	-	TRBJ2-7
CAWSRWAADTQYF	TGTGCCTGGAGTCGCTGGGCAGCAGATACGCAGTATTTT	-	TRBV30	-	TRBJ2-3
CASKGDRVYEQYF	TGTGCCAGCAAGGGGGACAGGGTCTACGAGCAGTACTTC	TRBD1	TRBV2	-	TRBJ2-7
CASSITSGGLSSYEQYF	TGTGCCAGCAGCATCACTAGCGGGGGACTGAGCTCCTACGAGCAGTACTTC	TRBD2	TRBV11-2	-	TRBJ2-7
CAISASGQGAVYGYTF	TGTGCCATCAGTGCGTCGGGACAGGGGGCTGTCTATGGCTACACCTTC	TRBD1	TRBV10-3	-	TRBJ1-2
CASSASGGASETQYF	TGCGCCAGCAGTGCTAGCGGGGGGGCCTCGGAGACCCAGTACTTC	TRBD2	TRBV5-1	-	TRBJ2-5
CASSRLVTPSGQYF	TGTGCCAGCAGCCGATTGGTGACTCCCTCTGGGCAGTACTTC	-	TRBV9	-	TRBJ2-7
CASSEQGLNTEAFF	TGTGCCAGCAGTGAACAGGGGCTAAACACTGAAGCTTTCTTT	-	TRBV6-1	-	TRBJ1-1
CASSLRVENEQFF	TGTGCCAGCAGTTTACGAGTCGAGAATGAGCAGTTCTTC	-	TRBV27	-	TRBJ2-1
CASSLDGSTDTQYF	TGCGCCAGCAGCTTGGACGGGAGCACAGATACGCAGTATTTT	-	TRBV5-1	-	TRBJ2-3
CSASRRGVYNEQFF	TGCAGTGCTAGTCGGCGGGGGGTTTACAATGAGCAGTTCTTC	TRBD2	TRBV20-1	-	TRBJ2-1
CASSILGQGSETQYF	TGTGCCAGTAGTATACTGGGGCAGGGGTCCGAGACCCAGTACTTC	-	TRBV19	-	TRBJ2-5
CASSQQTGRVSFNSPLHF	TGCGCCAGCAGCCAACAGACCGGGCGGGTCTCATTTAATTCACCCCTCCACTTT	-	TRBV4-1	once	TRBJ1-6
CASSLSPTGSSYEQYF	TGCGCCAGCAGCCTTTCTCCGACAGGGAGCTCCTACGAGCAGTACTTC	TRBD1	TRBV4-1	-	TRBJ2-7
CASSQNRDLFKKLFF	TGCGCCAGCAGCCAGAACAGGGATCTGTTCAAAAAACTGTTTTTT	-	TRBV4-1	-	TRBJ1-4
CASSESRGLPRGYTF	TGTGCCAGCAGTGAATCTCGGGGACTCCCTCGTGGCTACACCTTC	-	TRBV6-1	-	TRBJ1-2
CASSLGGGSYEQYF	TGTGCCAGCAGTTTAGGCGGGGGCAGCTACGAGCAGTACTTC	-	TRBV6-6	-	TRBJ2-7
CASSMNRAQETQYF	TGTGCCAGCAGCATGAACAGGGCACAAGAGACCCAGTACTTC	-	TRBV6-5	-	TRBJ2-5
CASSPGTSGSEQYF	TGCGCCAGCAGCCCCGGGACTAGCGGGAGCGAGCAGTACTTC	TRBD2	TRBV5-1	few	TRBJ2-7
CASSYGTGAFYEQYF	TGTGCCAGCAGCTATGGGACAGGTGCCTTCTACGAGCAGTACTTC	TRBD1	TRBV5-4	few	TRBJ2-7
CASSLTGLGTEAFF	TGTGCCAGCAGTTTGACAGGTTTGGGAACTGAAGCTTTCTTT	-	TRBV11-2	-	TRBJ1-1
CASSQGSGEISNQPQHF	TGCGCCAGCAGCCAAGGTTCGGGGGAAATTAGCAATCAGCCCCAGCATTTT	-	TRBV4-1	once	TRBJ1-5
CASSSRTGGDGELFF	TGCGCCAGCAGCTCCAGGACAGGGGGGGACGGGGAGCTGTTTTTT	TRBD1	TRBV5-1	-	TRBJ2-2
CASSPVSGRGTGANVLTF	TGCGCCAGCAGCCCAGTCTCGGGGCGGGGAACGGGGGCCAACGTCCTGACTTTC	-	TRBV5-1	-	TRBJ2-6
CATSNWNTEAFF	TGTGCCACCAGCAACTGGAACACTGAAGCTTTCTTT	-	TRBV15	few	TRBJ1-1
CASREGVSYGYTF	TGTGCCAGCAGGGAGGGAGTTAGCTATGGCTACACCTTC	-	TRBV6-5	-	TRBJ1-2
CASSYGRTGGEAFF	TGTGCCAGCAGTTACGGGCGGACAGGGGGTGAAGCTTTCTTT	TRBD1	TRBV6-6	-	TRBJ1-1
CASSLGGGKNIQYF	TGTGCCAGCAGCTTAGGTGGGGGGAAAAACATTCAGTACTTC	-	TRBV7-9	-	TRBJ2-4
CATSGGLPYGYTF	TGTGCCACCAGCGGCGGCCTCCCGTATGGCTACACCTTC	-	TRBV15	-	TRBJ1-2